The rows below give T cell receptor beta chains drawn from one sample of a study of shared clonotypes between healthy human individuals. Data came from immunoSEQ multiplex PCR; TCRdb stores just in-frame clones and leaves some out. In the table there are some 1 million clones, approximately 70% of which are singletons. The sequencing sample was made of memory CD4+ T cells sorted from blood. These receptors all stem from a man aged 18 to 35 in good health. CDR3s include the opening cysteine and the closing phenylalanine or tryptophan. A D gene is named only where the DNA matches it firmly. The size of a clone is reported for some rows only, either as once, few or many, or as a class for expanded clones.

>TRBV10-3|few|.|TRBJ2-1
CAISESLTNEQFF
TGTGCCATCAGTGAGTCCCTCACCAATGAGCAGTTCTTC
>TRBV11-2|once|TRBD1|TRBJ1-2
CASSLEGTAYGYTF
TGTGCCAGCAGCTTAGAGGGGACAGCCTATGGCTACACCTTC
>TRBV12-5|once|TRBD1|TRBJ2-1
CASGLAPGQRPYNEQFF
TGTGCTAGTGGTTTGGCACCGGGACAGCGGCCCTACAATGAGCAGTTCTTC
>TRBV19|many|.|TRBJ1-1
CASSVYVSNTEAFF
TGTGCCAGTAGTGTTTATGTCTCGAACACTGAAGCTTTCTTT
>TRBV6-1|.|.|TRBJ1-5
CASSPRGPRGQPQHF
TGTGCCAGCAGTCCCCGGGGGCCCCGCGGGCAGCCCCAGCATTTT
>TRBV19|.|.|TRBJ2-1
CVSSSSSSYNEQFF
TGTGTCAGTAGTTCGTCGAGCTCCTACAATGAGCAGTTCTTC
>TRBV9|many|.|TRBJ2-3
CASSPRGVGDTQYF
TGTGCCAGCAGCCCCCGTGGAGTTGGAGATACGCAGTATTTT
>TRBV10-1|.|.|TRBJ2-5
CASSDKAGETQYF
TGCGCCAGCAGTGACAAAGCGGGAGAGACCCAGTACTTC
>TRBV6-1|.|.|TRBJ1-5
CASSEKAGGVGVFRPQHF
TGTGCCAGCAGTGAAAAGGCCGGGGGGGTTGGCGTCTTTCGGCCCCAGCATTTT
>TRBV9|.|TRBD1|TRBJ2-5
CASSARQGQETQYF
TGTGCCAGCAGCGCCAGACAGGGCCAAGAGACCCAGTACTTC
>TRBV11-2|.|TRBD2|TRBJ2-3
CASRAGGGPDTQYF
TGTGCCAGCAGAGCGGGAGGGGGTCCAGATACGCAGTATTTT
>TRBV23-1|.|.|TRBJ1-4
CASSQPATSGTTNEKLFF
TGCGCCAGCAGTCAACCGGCGACATCCGGCACAACTAATGAAAAACTGTTTTTT
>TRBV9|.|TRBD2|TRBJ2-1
CASSVSSGGPTKSYNEQFF
TGTGCCAGCAGCGTGAGTAGCGGGGGGCCTACCAAGTCCTACAATGAGCAGTTCTTC
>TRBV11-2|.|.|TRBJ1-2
CASSGQFNYGYTF
TGTGCCAGCAGTGGACAGTTTAACTATGGCTACACCTTC
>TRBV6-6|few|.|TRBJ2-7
CASSYYGGSEQYF
TGTGCCAGCAGTTACTACGGCGGCTCCGAGCAGTACTTC
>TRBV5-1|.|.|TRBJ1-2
CASTIGPDLSYGYTF
TGCGCCAGCACGATTGGTCCAGACCTCAGCTATGGCTACACCTTC
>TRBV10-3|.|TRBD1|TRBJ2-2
CATFIGQERGELFF
TGTGCCACTTTTATTGGACAGGAACGCGGGGAGCTGTTTTTT
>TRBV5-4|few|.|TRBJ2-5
CASSPPSEQETQYF
TGTGCCAGCAGCCCGCCATCAGAACAAGAGACCCAGTACTTC
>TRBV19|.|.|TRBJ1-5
CASTPSRYSNQPQHF
TGTGCCAGTACCCCTAGTAGATATAGCAATCAGCCCCAGCATTTT
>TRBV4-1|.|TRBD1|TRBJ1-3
CASSQETRTGGFSGNTIYF
TGCGCCAGCAGCCAAGAAACTCGGACAGGGGGCTTTTCAGGAAACACCATATATTTT
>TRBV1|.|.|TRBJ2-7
CTSSQAGTITQQYF
TGCACCAGCAGCCAGGCCGGGACTATCACCCAACAGTACTTC
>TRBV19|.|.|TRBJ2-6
CASSIDGGRGANVLTF
TGTGCCAGTAGTATAGATGGGGGTCGGGGGGCCAACGTCCTGACTTTC
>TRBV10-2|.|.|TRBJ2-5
CASSESATIKETQYF
TGCGCCAGCAGTGAATCAGCGACTATAAAAGAGACCCAGTACTTC
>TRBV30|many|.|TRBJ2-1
CAWSVWGLRNEQFF
TGTGCCTGGAGTGTATGGGGGCTGCGAAATGAGCAGTTCTTC
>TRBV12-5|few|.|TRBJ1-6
CASGLQDNSPLHF
TGTGCTAGTGGTTTGCAGGATAATTCACCCCTCCACTTT
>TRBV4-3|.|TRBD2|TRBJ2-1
CASSLSGRYSYNEQFF
TGCGCCAGCAGTCTTAGCGGGAGGTACTCCTACAATGAGCAGTTCTTC
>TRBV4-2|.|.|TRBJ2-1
CASSQDRGGGYEQFF
TGTGCCAGCAGCCAAGATAGGGGGGGTGGTTATGAGCAGTTCTTC
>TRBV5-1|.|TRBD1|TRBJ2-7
CASSSNRDRNYEQYF
TGCGCCAGCAGCTCCAATCGGGACAGGAATTACGAGCAGTACTTC
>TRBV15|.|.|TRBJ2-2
CATSRGGGPNTGELFF
TGTGCCACCAGCAGAGGTGGAGGACCTAACACCGGGGAGCTGTTTTTT
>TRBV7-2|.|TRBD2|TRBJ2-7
CASSLGGGRLPYEQYF
TGTGCCAGCAGCTTAGGGGGCGGGAGGCTCCCCTACGAGCAGTACTTC
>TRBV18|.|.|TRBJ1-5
CASSLTGNVGQPQHF
TGTGCCAGCTCCCTTACAGGGAACGTCGGACAGCCCCAGCATTTT
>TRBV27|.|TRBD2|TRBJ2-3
CASSRAGGRTDTQYF
TGTGCCAGCAGTAGAGCGGGGGGGCGGACCGATACGCAGTATTTT
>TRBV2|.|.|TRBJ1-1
CASGPLTANTEAFF
TGTGCCAGCGGACCCCTGACAGCGAACACTGAAGCTTTCTTT
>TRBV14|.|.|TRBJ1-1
CASSLLGALSTEAFF
TGTGCCAGCAGCCTATTAGGGGCCTTGAGCACTGAAGCTTTCTTT
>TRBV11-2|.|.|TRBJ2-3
CASSLALSEDTQYF
TGTGCCAGCAGCTTAGCCTTATCGGAGGATACGCAGTATTTT
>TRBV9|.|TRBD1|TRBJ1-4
CASSPWTGANEKLFF
TGTGCCAGCAGCCCGTGGACAGGAGCTAATGAAAAACTGTTTTTT
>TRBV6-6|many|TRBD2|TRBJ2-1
CASTPELSGSYNEQFF
TGTGCCAGCACCCCCGAGCTTAGCGGGTCCTACAATGAGCAGTTCTTC
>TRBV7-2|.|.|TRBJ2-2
CASSLEWTGTGELFF
TGTGCCAGCAGCTTAGAATGGACGGGAACCGGGGAGCTGTTTTTT
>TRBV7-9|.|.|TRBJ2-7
CASSLIALQEQYF
TGTGCCAGCAGCTTAATAGCCCTCCAAGAGCAGTACTTC
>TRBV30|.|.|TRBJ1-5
CAWSPQGNQPQHF
TGTGCCTGGAGTCCCCAGGGAAATCAGCCCCAGCATTTT
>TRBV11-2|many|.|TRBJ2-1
CASSPRLFEPYNEQFF
TGTGCCAGCAGCCCCCGCCTCTTTGAACCCTACAATGAGCAGTTCTTC
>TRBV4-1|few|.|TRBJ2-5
CASSPSVQLKETQYF
TGCGCCAGCAGCCCGAGTGTTCAGCTTAAAGAGACCCAGTACTTC
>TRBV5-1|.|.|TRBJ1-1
CASSKTAKQDTEAFF
TGCGCCAGCAGCAAGACAGCGAAACAAGACACTGAAGCTTTCTTT
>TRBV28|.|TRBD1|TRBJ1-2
CASTFPGTGGNYGYTF
TGTGCCAGCACGTTCCCCGGGACAGGGGGAAACTATGGCTACACCTTC
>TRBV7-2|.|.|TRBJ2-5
CASSLGLDQETQYF
TGTGCCAGCAGCTTAGGGCTAGACCAAGAGACCCAGTACTTC
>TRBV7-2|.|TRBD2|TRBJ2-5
CASSRTLAEETQYF
TGTGCCAGCAGCCGAACTCTAGCGGAAGAGACCCAGTACTTC
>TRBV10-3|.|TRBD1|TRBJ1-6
CATWTGGFNSPLHF
TGTGCCACCTGGACAGGGGGCTTCAATTCACCCCTCCACTTT
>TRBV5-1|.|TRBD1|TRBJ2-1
CASSPDRNEQFF
TGCGCCAGCAGCCCGGACAGGAATGAGCAGTTCTTC
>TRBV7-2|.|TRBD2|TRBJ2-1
CASRLSGGIYNEQFF
TGTGCCAGCAGACTCAGCGGGGGGATTTACAATGAGCAGTTCTTC
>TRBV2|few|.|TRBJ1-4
CASGGGYDEKLFF
TGTGCCAGCGGAGGGGGGTATGACGAAAAACTGTTTTTT
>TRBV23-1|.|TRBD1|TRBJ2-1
CASSQSWTGRNNEQFF
TGCGCCAGCAGTCAGTCATGGACAGGGAGGAACAATGAGCAGTTCTTC
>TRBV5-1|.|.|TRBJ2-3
CASSLAGDLTDTQYF
TGCGCCAGCAGCTTGGCTGGGGACCTCACAGATACGCAGTATTTT
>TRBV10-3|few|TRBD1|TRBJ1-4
CAISGDRGTNEKLFF
TGTGCCATCAGTGGGGACAGGGGGACTAATGAAAAACTGTTTTTT
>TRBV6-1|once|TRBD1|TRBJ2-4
CASSEGGGQGSAKNIQYF
TGTGCCAGCAGTGAGGGGGGCGGACAGGGGTCAGCCAAAAACATTCAGTACTTC
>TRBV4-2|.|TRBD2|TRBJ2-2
CASSPSSGRVVGELFF
TGTGCCAGCAGCCCATCTAGCGGGAGGGTTGTCGGGGAGCTGTTTTTT
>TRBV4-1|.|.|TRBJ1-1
CASSQEAGWNTEAFF
TGCGCCAGCAGCCAAGAAGCAGGTTGGAACACTGAAGCTTTCTTT
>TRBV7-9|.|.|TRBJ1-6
CASSLETVTNSPLHF
TGTGCCAGCAGCTTAGAAACAGTCACTAATTCACCCCTCCACTTT
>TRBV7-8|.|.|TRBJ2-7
CASSLARIPYEQYF
TGTGCCAGCAGCTTAGCTAGAATCCCCTACGAGCAGTACTTC
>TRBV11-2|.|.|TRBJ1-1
CASSPSTSGAFF
TGTGCCAGCAGCCCTTCGACTTCAGGGGCTTTCTTT
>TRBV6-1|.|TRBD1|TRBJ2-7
CASKGQGASYEQYF
TGTGCCAGTAAGGGACAGGGAGCTTCCTACGAGCAGTACTTC